A selection of T cell receptor beta chains follows, all from one sample in a study of graft-versus-host responses after intestinal transplantation. TCRdb keeps only in-frame clones here, not all; method: immunoSEQ multiplex PCR. This sample carries 13,000 or so clones, 35% to 40% of them seen once, and the ten largest clones take about 1%. The source was alloreactive CD4+ T cells from a mixed lymphocyte reaction culture, collected before intestinal transplant. These receptors came from a human patient who received an intestinal transplant. Both conserved end residues are part of each CDR3. The D gene is left open where the match is weak. Size tells how often a clone was seen (once, few, many) or the class of an expanded clone, and some rows leave it out.

size	D	V	J	CDR3	DNA
-	TRBD1	TRBV10-3	TRBJ2-3	CAISSLGTGQADTQYF	TGTGCCATCAGTTCCCTTGGGACAGGGCAAGCAGATACGCAGTATTTT
-	TRBD2	TRBV5-1	TRBJ2-7	CASSLGSSGEYYGGVYF	TGCGCCAGCAGCTTGGGTAGTAGCGGGGAGTACTACGGGGGGGTGTACTTC
-	TRBD2	TRBV30	TRBJ2-3	CAWSASGVTDTQYF	TGTGCCTGGAGCGCTAGCGGGGTTACAGATACGCAGTATTTT
-	TRBD1	TRBV30	TRBJ2-7	CAWGPGQPYEQYF	TGTGCCTGGGGCCCGGGACAGCCCTACGAGCAGTACTTC
-	TRBD1	TRBV7-9	TRBJ2-2	CASSLRQGLTTGELFF	TGTGCCAGCAGCTTAAGACAGGGGCTAACCACCGGGGAGCTGTTTTTT
-	-	TRBV7-2	TRBJ2-7	CASSLVRAGSYERYF	TGTGCCAGCAGCTTAGTGCGGGCAGGCTCCTACGAGCGGTACTTC
-	-	TRBV30	TRBJ1-2	CAWSGDKTPVSNGYTF	TGTGCCTGGAGTGGTGATAAGACACCCGTATCGAATGGCTACACCTTC
-	-	TRBV2	TRBJ1-2	CASLRRQLNYGYTF	TGTGCCAGTCTTCGGCGACAGCTTAACTATGGCTACACCTTC
few	TRBD1	TRBV5-1	TRBJ1-2	CASSFDWTGTTLRGYTF	TGCGCCAGCAGCTTCGACTGGACAGGAACGACCTTACGGGGCTACACCTTC
-	-	TRBV11-3	TRBJ2-7	CASKDLLSSYEQYF	TGTGCCAGCAAAGATCTCCTAAGCTCCTACGAGCAGTACTTC
few	-	TRBV5-1	TRBJ2-1	CASTRDSLQTGHEQFF	TGCGCCAGCACGCGGGACAGCCTACAAACAGGGCATGAGCAGTTCTTC
few	TRBD2	TRBV7-2	TRBJ2-2	CASSYAAAGGVGELFF	TGTGCCAGCAGCTACGCGGCGGCGGGGGGGGTCGGGGAGCTGTTTTTT
-	-	TRBV6-5	TRBJ2-1	CASSWVLQGRPNEQFF	TGTGCCAGCAGTTGGGTTTTACAGGGGAGGCCCAATGAGCAGTTCTTC
few	-	TRBV6-5	TRBJ1-2	CASRPRQSANYGYTF	TGTGCCAGCAGGCCCCGACAATCAGCTAACTATGGCTACACCTTC
few	-	TRBV4-3	TRBJ1-2	CASSQDDTGYGYTF	TGCGCCAGCAGCCAAGACGATACCGGCTATGGCTACACCTTC
few	-	TRBV19	TRBJ2-3	CASSIAGVPSTDTQYF	TGTGCCAGTAGTATAGCGGGGGTGCCTAGCACAGATACGCAGTATTTT
-	-	TRBV5-8	TRBJ1-5	CASSPGGGDHQPQHF	TGTGCCAGCAGCCCGGGGGGGGGAGACCATCAGCCCCAGCATTTT
few	-	TRBV6-4	TRBJ2-3	CASRVTASTDTQYF	TGTGCCAGCAGGGTGACAGCTAGCACAGATACGCAGTATTTT
few	TRBD2	TRBV7-2	TRBJ2-1	CASSLAGGLYNEQFF	TGTGCCAGCAGCTTGGCGGGGGGCCTATACAATGAGCAGTTCTTC
medium-sized	-	TRBV5-6	TRBJ1-1	CASSLNRLTEAFF	TGTGCCAGCAGCTTGAACAGGCTCACTGAAGCTTTCTTT
-	TRBD2	TRBV19	TRBJ2-5	CASSVGTSGQETQYF	TGTGCCAGTAGTGTAGGGACTAGCGGACAAGAGACCCAGTACTTC
-	TRBD2	TRBV7-2	TRBJ2-3	CASSLSLAGGADTQYF	TGTGCCAGCAGCTTATCACTAGCGGGGGGGGCAGATACGCAGTATTTT
-	-	TRBV2	TRBJ1-2	CASSEDLGLVTF	TGTGCCAGCAGTGAAGATCTGGGGCTGGTCACCTTC
-	-	TRBV7-2	TRBJ1-5	CASSLLGGAQHF	TGTGCCAGCAGCTTATTAGGAGGAGCCCAGCATTTT
-	TRBD1	TRBV2	TRBJ1-3	CASISDRAGNTIYF	TGTGCCAGCATTTCCGACAGGGCTGGAAACACCATATATTTT
-	TRBD1	TRBV19	TRBJ1-4	CASRWTGVNEKLFF	TGTGCCAGTAGGTGGACAGGGGTTAATGAAAAACTGTTTTTT
few	-	TRBV18	TRBJ1-2	CASSLNPGDNYGYTF	TGTGCCAGCTCACTAAACCCCGGGGATAACTATGGCTACACCTTC
-	TRBD2	TRBV9	TRBJ2-1	CASSAGTKKDNEQFF	TGTGCCAGCAGCGCGGGGACTAAAAAGGACAATGAGCAGTTCTTC
few	-	TRBV19	TRBJ2-1	CASSRGQNNEQFF	TGTGCCAGTAGCAGAGGACAGAACAATGAGCAGTTCTTC
few	-	TRBV11-3	TRBJ2-1	CASSLEGTSSYNEQFF	TGTGCCAGCAGCTTAGAGGGGACATCCTCCTACAATGAGCAGTTCTTC
few	TRBD1	TRBV19	TRBJ1-3	CASSWTGGSGNTIYF	TGTGCCAGTAGTTGGACAGGGGGCTCTGGAAACACCATATATTTT
-	TRBD2	TRBV5-8	TRBJ2-3	CASSIGLAGGQYF	TGTGCCAGCAGCATCGGACTAGCGGGGGGTCAGTATTTT
-	TRBD1	TRBV19	TRBJ2-5	CASSIRTGFGETQYF	TGTGCCAGTAGTATCCGGACAGGGTTTGGGGAGACCCAGTACTTC
-	TRBD1	TRBV7-9	TRBJ1-1	CASSFLQGGTEAFF	TGTGCCAGCAGCTTTCTACAGGGGGGCACTGAAGCTTTCTTT
-	-	TRBV9	TRBJ2-2	CASSVGPGGRTVGELFF	TGTGCCAGCAGCGTAGGACCGGGGGGCCGTACGGTCGGGGAGCTGTTTTTT
-	TRBD2	TRBV7-2	TRBJ2-7	CASSLVSGGTFSYEQYF	TGTGCCAGCAGCTTAGTATCGGGGGGGACCTTTTCCTACGAGCAGTACTTC
-	-	TRBV19	TRBJ1-2	CASWGIPYGYTF	TGTGCCAGTTGGGGCATTCCTTATGGCTACACCTTC
few	TRBD1	TRBV7-8	TRBJ1-2	CASSARTGSGYTF	TGTGCCAGCAGCGCTCGGACAGGGAGTGGCTACACCTTC
-	-	TRBV19	TRBJ1-4	CASSMFGTSHRF	TGTGCCAGTAGTATGTTTGGGACTTCGCATCGTTTT
-	TRBD2	TRBV7-2	TRBJ2-1	CASSLVSRRGGPGEQFF	TGTGCCAGCAGCTTAGTGTCTCGGCGGGGGGGCCCTGGGGAGCAGTTCTTC
-	TRBD1	TRBV5-1	TRBJ1-5	CASSLYGQGGSEPQHF	TGCGCCAGCAGCTTGTACGGACAGGGGGGAAGTGAGCCCCAGCATTTT
-	-	TRBV27	TRBJ1-2	CASSLSAGNYGYTF	TGTGCCAGCAGTTTATCCGCAGGCAACTATGGCTACACCTTC
-	TRBD2	TRBV6-5	TRBJ2-7	CASRAGAGGRYEQYF	TGTGCCAGCAGAGCTGGAGCGGGGGGGCGTTACGAGCAGTACTTC
few	-	TRBV19	TRBJ2-7	CASSIVAGRQYF	TGTGCCAGTAGTATAGTAGCAGGGCGGCAGTACTTC
medium-sized	-	TRBV4-3	TRBJ1-2	CASSQETGLGYGYTF	TGCGCCAGCAGCCAGGAAACAGGGCTGGGCTATGGCTACACCTTC
once	-	TRBV19	TRBJ2-1	CASSIAGGPYNEQFF	TGTGCCAGTAGTATAGCCGGGGGTCCCTACAATGAGCAGTTCTTC
once	TRBD1	TRBV10-3	TRBJ2-1	CAISGQGKQFF	TGTGCCATCAGTGGACAGGGGAAGCAGTTCTTC
-	-	TRBV5-1	TRBJ2-3	CASSSLGLPTDTQYF	TGCGCCAGCAGCTCCCTAGGACTACCCACAGATACGCAGTATTTT
medium-sized	TRBD1	TRBV10-1	TRBJ1-6	CARRDRGTSYNSPLHF	TGCGCCAGGCGGGACAGGGGGACCTCCTATAATTCACCCCTCCACTTT